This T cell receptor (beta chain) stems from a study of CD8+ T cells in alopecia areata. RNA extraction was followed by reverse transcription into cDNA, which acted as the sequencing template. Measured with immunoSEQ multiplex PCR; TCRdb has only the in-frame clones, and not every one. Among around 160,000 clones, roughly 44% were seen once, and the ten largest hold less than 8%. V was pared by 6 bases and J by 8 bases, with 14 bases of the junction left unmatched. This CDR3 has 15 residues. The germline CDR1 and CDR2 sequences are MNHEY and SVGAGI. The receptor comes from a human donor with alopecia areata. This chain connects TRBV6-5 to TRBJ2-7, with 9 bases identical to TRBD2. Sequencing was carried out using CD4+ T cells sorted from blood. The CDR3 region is CASSDDRREGGKQYF. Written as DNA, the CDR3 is TGTGCCAGCAGCGACGACCGGCGGGAGGGCGGAAAGCAGTACTTC.